This T cell receptor beta chain appears in the sequencing data of a study of blood T cell repertoires in COVID-19. Turning to the study itself: Acute and convalescent COVID-19 specimens originated in the United States, Italy and Spain. PBMCs, B-cell-depleted T cells, or T cells provided the cDNA or gDNA that made up the material.

The study recruited people aged about 18 to 90 years across 20 to 30 US areas. Cohort allocation depended upon clinical history that participants reported. This CDR3 comprises 14 residues. Germline CDR1 reads MNHEY; CDR2 reads SVGAGI. Losses at the gene ends were 5 bases for V and 1 base for J; bases not matched to a gene: 1. Only in-frame clones appear in the TCRdb table, and some are missing; sequencing was by immunoSEQ multiplex PCR. The repertoire holds 200,000 to 300,000 clones, with approximately 86% as singletons. The rearrangement links TRBV6-5 to TRBJ2-2; 7 bases line up with TRBD1. This receptor was obtained from a young woman with acute COVID-19. Input material: PBMCs or T cells enriched from blood (not recorded which). In nucleotides, the CDR3 is TGTGCCAGCAGTAGGACAGGGAACACCGGGGAGCTGTTTTTT. Protein sequence: CASSRTGNTGELFF.